Described below is a single TCR beta chain sequence and its context. Its specific antigen is unknown. Base-call qualities are not available, and no considerably larger clone is one nucleotide away. CDR1 MNHNS and CDR2 SASEGT were looked up in the germline V gene. The CDR3 contains 10 residues, cysteine and phenylalanine counted. Only CDR3 DNA remains: 30 bases, in frame from the first base. Trimming takes 7 bases from V and 10 bases from J, and the germline ends sit 5 bases apart. The donors were healthy, HIV-negative adults who had no recently reported acute infections or vaccinations. Every donor was a Caucasian adult residing in Nashville, Tennessee, USA. CD4+ T cells were enriched by magnetic negative selection; naive cells were then positively selected on CD45RA, and the negative fraction formed the memory subset. Blood was obtained by leukapheresis, after which PBMCs were separated by Ficoll-Histopaque density gradient centrifugation and cryopreserved in liquid nitrogen vapor phase. Analytical flow cytometry was used to check the purity and quantity of every magnetically sorted T cell population. Genomic DNA was isolated from each sorted fraction and quantified by UV absorbance on a Nanodrop 2000c.

These data originate in a study of shared clonotypes between healthy human individuals (dated by TCRdb to the early 2020s). Concerning the study at large: A few men and a couple of women, aged 18 to 49 years, made up the cohort. To increase sequencing depth and limit assay-specific biases, TCR repertoire library preparation and sequencing were carried out by different laboratories using diverse techniques. For each donor, CD4 naive and CD4 memory were each run on three plates, CD8 naive on two plates, and CD8 memory on one plate. Leukapheresis yielded between about 0.9 and 9.5 billion PBMCs per donor. Blood TCR repertoires of five healthy adults were deeply sequenced to estimate repertoire size and the extent of clonotype sharing between individuals. What the authors observed across the whole study: Pairwise subsampling led to the expectation that sequencing depth would affect the degree of clonotype sharing among donors. Sampling was limited to blood, and TCR repertoires in tissue likely differ from TCR repertoires in blood. Compared with non-shared clonotypes, the clonotypes found in all four sorted-subset donors had higher generation probabilities. Larger estimated clonotype richness was generally found for naive subsets than for memory subsets. When a few donors were compared, the shared fraction of clonotypes was about 5.2% for naive CD4, approximately 3.3% for naive CD8, 2.3% for memory CD4, and roughly 0.4% for memory CD8. Because the study included only a small number of donors, the genetic and exposure-history diversity represented was limited. Rarefaction of sorted-subset datasets indicated incomplete sequencing despite the large sequencing depth.

Using the deep immunoSEQ assay, TCR CDR3 regions were amplified from genomic DNA by multiplex PCR. For each cell subset, the extracted genomic DNA was distributed evenly across all wells of several immunoSEQ 96-well plates, and each plate served as one replicate. For sorted subsets, roughly 200 ng of genomic DNA, equivalent to 25,000 to 35,000 T cell genomes, went into each replicate PCR. Purified libraries were measured with a Qubit 3.0 fluorometer, size-checked on a Bioanalyzer 2100, and measured again with the KAPA Library Quantification kit. Each immunoSEQ 96-well plate was sequenced on its own single-read 150-cycle Illumina NextSeq 550 flow cell. Concerning the study's data processing: Because the immunoSEQ output included only junctional sequences and no quality scores, the filtering could not be the same as the filtering used for full-length reads. To assign V/J genes and CDR3, sequences were annotated using PyIR, a Python wrapper for IgBLAST v1.9, with IMGT germline references. Reads were removed for weak V/J assignments (E-value above 1e-6), missing CDR3, stop codons, out-of-frame junctions, or ambiguous translated residues. V3J clonotypes were defined as sequences sharing an identical inferred V gene, J gene, and CDR3 amino acid sequence. Percentage overlap between repertoires was calculated by dividing the number of shared unique clonotypes by the size of the smaller repertoire. Richness of each repertoire was evaluated using RTK rarefaction, the Chao1 estimator, and Recon v2.1 estimates of unobserved clonotypes. OLGA was used to compute generation probabilities for all TCRbeta clonotypes that the gDNA method yielded from a handful of donors. Drawn from immuneACCESS, this table holds only the in-frame rearrangements with V and J called that TCRdb kept. Clones are partly lost; checked studies trace under half to an unresolved V gene and leave the rest unexplained. V and J calls plus clone size are reproduced from that table; the DNA served to infer D and trimming. The sample table shows about 2.4 million clones, and approximately 94% are seen once. Roughly 0.15% of the sample comes from the top ten.

Sequenced sample: naive CD4+ T cells sorted from blood. This specimen's cell subset or site label, interpreted: CD45RA+ positively selected. This clonotype was obtained from a man younger than 30 in good health. This sequence uses TRBV6-1 and TRBJ1-6; the D gene remains uncertain. In nucleotides, the sequence is TGTGCCAGCAACTGGTCACCCCTCCACTTT. It translates as CASNWSPLHF.